This T cell receptor beta chain appears in the sequencing data of a study of shared clonotypes between healthy human individuals. The length of the CDR3 is 16 residues. Germline assignment: CDR1 SGHDN and CDR2 FVKESK. V lost 1 base and J lost 3, with 16 bases in between. This clone was seen a single time. The antigen is not known. Study-level results: In contrast to clonotypes shared by all four donors, non-shared clonotypes had lower generation probabilities.

Sorted-subset replicate PCR reactions contained roughly 190 ng DNA, corresponding to tens of thousands of T cell genomes. Measured with immunoSEQ multiplex PCR; TCRdb has only the in-frame clones, and not every one. The sample has some 1,600,000 clones, 95% to 99% seen once; the top ten hold approximately 0.45%. The sequence was obtained from a man aged 25 to 45 in good health. Sequencing was done on a sample of naive CD4+ T cells sorted from blood. The subset denotes: CD45RA+ positively selected. The chain links TRBV14 to TRBJ2-7; tentative D call: TRBD2 (6 bases). CDR3 DNA sequence: TGTGCCAGCAGCCAAGTCCCGGGAGACCTGGGCTACGAGCAGTACTTC. Its protein is CASSQVPGDLGYEQYF.